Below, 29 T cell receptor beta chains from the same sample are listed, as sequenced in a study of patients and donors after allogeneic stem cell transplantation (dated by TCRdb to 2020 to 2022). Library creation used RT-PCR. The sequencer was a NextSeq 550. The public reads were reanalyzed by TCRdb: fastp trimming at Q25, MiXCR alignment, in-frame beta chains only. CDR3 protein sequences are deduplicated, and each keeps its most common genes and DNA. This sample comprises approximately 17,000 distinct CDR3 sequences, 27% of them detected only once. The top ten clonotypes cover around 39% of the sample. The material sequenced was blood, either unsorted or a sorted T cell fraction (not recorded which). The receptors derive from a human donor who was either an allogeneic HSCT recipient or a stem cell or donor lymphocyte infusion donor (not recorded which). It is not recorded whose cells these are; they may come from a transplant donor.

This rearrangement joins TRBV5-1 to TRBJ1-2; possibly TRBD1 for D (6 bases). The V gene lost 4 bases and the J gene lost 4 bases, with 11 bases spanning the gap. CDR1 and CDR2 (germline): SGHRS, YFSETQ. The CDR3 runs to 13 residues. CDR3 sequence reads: CASSPGQSYGYTF. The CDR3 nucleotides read TGCGCCAGCAGCCCCGGACAGAGCTATGGCTACACCTTC. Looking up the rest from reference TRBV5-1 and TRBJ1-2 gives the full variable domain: KAGVTQTPRYLIKTRGQQVTLSCSPISGHRSVSWYQQTPGQGLQFLFEYFSETQRNKGNFPGRFSGRQFSNSRSEMNVSTLELGDSALYLCASSPGQSYGYTFGSGTRLTVV.

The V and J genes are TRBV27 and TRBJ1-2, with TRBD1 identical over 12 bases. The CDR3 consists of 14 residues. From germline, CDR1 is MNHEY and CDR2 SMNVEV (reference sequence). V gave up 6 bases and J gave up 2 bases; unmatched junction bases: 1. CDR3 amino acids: CASRGTGGNYGYTF. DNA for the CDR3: TGTGCCAGCAGGGGGACAGGGGGCAACTATGGCTACACCTTC.

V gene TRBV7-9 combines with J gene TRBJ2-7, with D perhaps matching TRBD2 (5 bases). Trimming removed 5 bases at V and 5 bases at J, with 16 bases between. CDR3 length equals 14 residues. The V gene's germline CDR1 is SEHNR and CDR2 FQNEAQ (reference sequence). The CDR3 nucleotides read TGTGCCAGCAGCCCCTTCACTAGTGGCAACGAGCAGTACTTC. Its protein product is CASSPFTSGNEQYF.

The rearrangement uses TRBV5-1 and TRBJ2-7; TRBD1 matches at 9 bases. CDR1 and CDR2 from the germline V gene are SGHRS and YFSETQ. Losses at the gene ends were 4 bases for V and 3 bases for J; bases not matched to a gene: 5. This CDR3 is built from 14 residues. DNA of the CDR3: TGCGCCAGCAGCCTCCGGGACAGGGACTACGAGCAGTACTTC. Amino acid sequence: CASSLRDRDYEQYF.

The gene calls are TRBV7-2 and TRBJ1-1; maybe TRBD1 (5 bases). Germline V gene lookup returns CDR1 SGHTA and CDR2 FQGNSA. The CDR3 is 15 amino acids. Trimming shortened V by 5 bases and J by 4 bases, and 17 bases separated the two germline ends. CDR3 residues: CASSRRRGEGTEAFF. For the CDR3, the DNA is TGTGCCAGCAGCCGACGTCGGGGGGAAGGCACTGAAGCTTTCTTT. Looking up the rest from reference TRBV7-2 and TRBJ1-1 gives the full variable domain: GAGVSQSPSNKVTEKGKDVELRCDPISGHTALYWYRQSLGQGLEFLIYFQGNSAPDKSGLPSDRFSAERTGGSVSTLTIQRTQQEDSAVYLCASSRRRGEGTEAFFGQGTRLTVV.

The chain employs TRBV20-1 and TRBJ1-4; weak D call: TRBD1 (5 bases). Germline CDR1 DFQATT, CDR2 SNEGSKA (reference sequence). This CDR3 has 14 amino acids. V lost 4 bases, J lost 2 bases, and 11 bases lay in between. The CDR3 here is CSAIRGSTNEKLFF. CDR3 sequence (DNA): TGCAGTGCTATAAGGGGAAGCACTAATGAAAAACTGTTTTTT.

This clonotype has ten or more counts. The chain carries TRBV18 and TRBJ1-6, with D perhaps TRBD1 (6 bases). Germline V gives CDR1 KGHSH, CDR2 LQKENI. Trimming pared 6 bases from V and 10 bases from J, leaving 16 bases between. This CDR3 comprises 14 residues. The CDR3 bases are TGTGCCAGCTCCCTTGGGCAGGGGAGCTCACCCCTCCACTTT. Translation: CASSLGQGSSPLHF.

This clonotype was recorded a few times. The CDR3 spells CASRSVEPDTQYF. Written as DNA, the CDR3 is TGTGCCAGCAGAAGTGTAGAGCCAGATACGCAGTATTTT. This chain links TRBV9 with TRBJ2-3; D unclear. The V and J ends lost 5 bases and 4 bases respectively, with 11 bases between them. The CDR3 has 13 residues. Germline V gene sequence: CDR1 SGDLS, CDR2 YYNGEE.

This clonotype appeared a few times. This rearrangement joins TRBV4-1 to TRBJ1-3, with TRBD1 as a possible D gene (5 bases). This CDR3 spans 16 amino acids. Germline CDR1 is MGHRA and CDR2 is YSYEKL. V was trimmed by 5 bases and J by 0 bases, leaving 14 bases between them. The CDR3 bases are TGCGCCAGCAGCAAGGGGAAGGGGCGCTCTGGAAACACCATATATTTT. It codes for CASSKGKGRSGNTIYF.

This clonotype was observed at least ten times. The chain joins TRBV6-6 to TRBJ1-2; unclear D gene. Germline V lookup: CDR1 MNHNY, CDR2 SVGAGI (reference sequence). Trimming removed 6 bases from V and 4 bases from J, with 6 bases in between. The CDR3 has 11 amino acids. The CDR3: CASRILYGYTF. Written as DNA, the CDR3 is TGTGCCAGCAGGATCCTCTATGGCTACACCTTC.

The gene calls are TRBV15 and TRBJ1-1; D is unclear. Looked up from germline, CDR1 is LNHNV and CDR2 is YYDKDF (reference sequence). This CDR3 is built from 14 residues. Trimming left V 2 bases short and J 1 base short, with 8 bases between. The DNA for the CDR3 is TGTGCCACCAGCAGATTGATAGCGAACACTGAAGCTTTCTTT. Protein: CATSRLIANTEAFF.

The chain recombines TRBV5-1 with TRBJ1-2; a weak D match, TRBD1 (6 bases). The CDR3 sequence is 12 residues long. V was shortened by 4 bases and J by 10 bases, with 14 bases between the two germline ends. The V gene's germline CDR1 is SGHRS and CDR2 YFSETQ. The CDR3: CASSTTGSAYTF. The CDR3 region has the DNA TGCGCCAGCAGCACAACAGGGAGTGCCTACACCTTC.

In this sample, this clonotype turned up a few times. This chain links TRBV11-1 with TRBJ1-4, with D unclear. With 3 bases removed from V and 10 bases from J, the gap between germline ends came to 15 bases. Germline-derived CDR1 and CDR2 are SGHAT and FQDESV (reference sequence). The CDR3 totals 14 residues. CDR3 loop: CASSFGPRAGKLFF. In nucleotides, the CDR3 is TGTGCCAGCAGCTTCGGTCCACGGGCGGGAAAACTGTTTTTT.

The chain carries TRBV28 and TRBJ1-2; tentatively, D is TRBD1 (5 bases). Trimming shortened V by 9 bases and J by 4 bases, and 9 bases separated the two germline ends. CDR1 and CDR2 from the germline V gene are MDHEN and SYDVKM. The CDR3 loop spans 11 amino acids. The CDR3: CASGTSYGYTF. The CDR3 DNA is TGTGCCAGTGGGACGAGCTATGGCTACACCTTC.

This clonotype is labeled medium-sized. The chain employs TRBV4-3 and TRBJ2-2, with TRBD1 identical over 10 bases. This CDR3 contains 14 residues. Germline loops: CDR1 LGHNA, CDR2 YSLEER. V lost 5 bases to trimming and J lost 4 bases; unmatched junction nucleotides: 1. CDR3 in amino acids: CASSRDRGTGELFF. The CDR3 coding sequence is TGCGCCAGCAGCAGGGACAGGGGCACCGGGGAGCTGTTTTTT.

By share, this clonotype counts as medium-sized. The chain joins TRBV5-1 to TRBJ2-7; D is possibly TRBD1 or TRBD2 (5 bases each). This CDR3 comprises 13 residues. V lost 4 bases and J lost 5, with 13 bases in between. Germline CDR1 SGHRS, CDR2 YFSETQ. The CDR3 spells CASSPWDVDEQYF. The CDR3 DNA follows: TGCGCCAGCAGCCCCTGGGACGTGGACGAGCAGTACTTC.

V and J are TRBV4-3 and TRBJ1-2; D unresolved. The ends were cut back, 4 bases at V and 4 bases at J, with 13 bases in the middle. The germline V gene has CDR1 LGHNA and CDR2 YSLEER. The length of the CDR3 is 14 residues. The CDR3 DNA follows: TGCGCCAGCAGCCCCCGGCCGAGATTCTATGGCTACACCTTC. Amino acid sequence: CASSPRPRFYGYTF.

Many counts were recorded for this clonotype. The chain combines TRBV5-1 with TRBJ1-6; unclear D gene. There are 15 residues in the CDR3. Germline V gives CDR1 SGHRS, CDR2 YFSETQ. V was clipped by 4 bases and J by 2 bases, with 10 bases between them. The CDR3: CASSDNTAYNSPLHF. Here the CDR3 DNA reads TGCGCCAGCAGCGACAACACGGCCTATAATTCACCCCTCCACTTT.

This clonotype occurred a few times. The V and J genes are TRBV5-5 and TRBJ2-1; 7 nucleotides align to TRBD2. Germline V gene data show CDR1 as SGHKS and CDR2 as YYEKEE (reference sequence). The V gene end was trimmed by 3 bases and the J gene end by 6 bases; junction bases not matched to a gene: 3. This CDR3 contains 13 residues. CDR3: CASSWGGVNEQFF. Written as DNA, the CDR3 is TGTGCCAGCAGCTGGGGGGGAGTCAATGAGCAGTTCTTC.

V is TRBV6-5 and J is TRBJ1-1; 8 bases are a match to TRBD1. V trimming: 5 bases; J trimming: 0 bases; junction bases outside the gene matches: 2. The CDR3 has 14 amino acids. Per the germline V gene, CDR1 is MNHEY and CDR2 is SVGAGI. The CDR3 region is CASSDRGLNTEAFF. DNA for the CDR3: TGTGCCAGCAGTGACAGGGGACTGAACACTGAAGCTTTCTTT.

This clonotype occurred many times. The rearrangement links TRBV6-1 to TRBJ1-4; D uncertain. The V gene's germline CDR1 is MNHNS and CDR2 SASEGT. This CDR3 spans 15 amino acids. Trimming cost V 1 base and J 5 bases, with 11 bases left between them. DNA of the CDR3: TGTGCCAGCAGTGAAGGTCTGGCCATCAATGAAAAACTGTTTTTT. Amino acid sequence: CASSEGLAINEKLFF.

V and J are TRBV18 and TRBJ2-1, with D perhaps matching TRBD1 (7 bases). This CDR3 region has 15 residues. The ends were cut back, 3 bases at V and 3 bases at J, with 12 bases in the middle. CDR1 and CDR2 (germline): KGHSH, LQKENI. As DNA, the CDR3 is TGTGCCAGCTCACCTGGCAGGGGGGTCTACAATGAGCAGTTCTTC. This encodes CASSPGRGVYNEQFF.

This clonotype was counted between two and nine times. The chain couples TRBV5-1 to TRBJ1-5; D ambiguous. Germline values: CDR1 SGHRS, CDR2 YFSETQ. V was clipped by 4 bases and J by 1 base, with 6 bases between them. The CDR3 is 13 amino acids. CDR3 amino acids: CASSPTSNQPQHF. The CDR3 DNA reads TGCGCCAGCAGCCCGACAAGCAATCAGCCCCAGCATTTT.

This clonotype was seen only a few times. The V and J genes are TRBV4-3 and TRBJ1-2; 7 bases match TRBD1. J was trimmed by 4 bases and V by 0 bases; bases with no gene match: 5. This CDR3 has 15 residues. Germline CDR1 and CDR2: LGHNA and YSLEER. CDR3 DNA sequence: TGCGCCAGCAGCCAAGATCTGGGACAGTTCTATGGCTACACCTTC. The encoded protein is CASSQDLGQFYGYTF.

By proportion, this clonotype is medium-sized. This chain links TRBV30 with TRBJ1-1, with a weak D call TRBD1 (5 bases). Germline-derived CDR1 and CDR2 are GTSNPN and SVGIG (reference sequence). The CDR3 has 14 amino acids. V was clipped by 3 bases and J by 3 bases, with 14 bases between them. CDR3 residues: CAWSPPGGYTEAFF. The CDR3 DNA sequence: TGTGCCTGGAGCCCACCGGGGGGGTACACTGAAGCTTTCTTT.

The DNA for the CDR3 is TGTGCCAGCAGTTTCCGACAGGGAGCTCAGCCCCAGCATTTT. It is translated as CASSFRQGAQPQHF. V usage is TRBV27 and J usage is TRBJ1-5; 7 nucleotides align to TRBD1. V was clipped by 3 bases and J by 6 bases; unmatched bases: 5. This CDR3 comprises 14 residues. Germline loops: CDR1 MNHEY, CDR2 SMNVEV (reference sequence).

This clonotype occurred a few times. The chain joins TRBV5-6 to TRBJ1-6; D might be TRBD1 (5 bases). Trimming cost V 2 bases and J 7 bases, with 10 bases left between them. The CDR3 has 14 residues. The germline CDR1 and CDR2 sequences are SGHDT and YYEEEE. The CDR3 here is CASSLEGRNSPLHF. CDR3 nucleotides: TGTGCCAGCAGCTTAGAGGGACGAAATTCACCCCTCCACTTT.

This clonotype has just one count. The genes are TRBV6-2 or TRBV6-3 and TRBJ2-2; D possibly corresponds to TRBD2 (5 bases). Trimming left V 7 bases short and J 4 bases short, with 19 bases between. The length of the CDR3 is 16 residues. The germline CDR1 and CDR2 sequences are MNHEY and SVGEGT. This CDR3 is CASISKFRRGTGELFF. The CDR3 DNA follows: TGTGCCAGCATTTCAAAATTTCGACGGGGCACCGGGGAGCTGTTTTTT.

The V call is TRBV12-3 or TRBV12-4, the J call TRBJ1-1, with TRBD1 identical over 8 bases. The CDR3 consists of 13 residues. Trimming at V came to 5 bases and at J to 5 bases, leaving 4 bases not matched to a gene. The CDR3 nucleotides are TGTGCCAGCAGTCCCCAGGGGGCGACTGAAGCTTTCTTT. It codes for CASSPQGATEAFF.